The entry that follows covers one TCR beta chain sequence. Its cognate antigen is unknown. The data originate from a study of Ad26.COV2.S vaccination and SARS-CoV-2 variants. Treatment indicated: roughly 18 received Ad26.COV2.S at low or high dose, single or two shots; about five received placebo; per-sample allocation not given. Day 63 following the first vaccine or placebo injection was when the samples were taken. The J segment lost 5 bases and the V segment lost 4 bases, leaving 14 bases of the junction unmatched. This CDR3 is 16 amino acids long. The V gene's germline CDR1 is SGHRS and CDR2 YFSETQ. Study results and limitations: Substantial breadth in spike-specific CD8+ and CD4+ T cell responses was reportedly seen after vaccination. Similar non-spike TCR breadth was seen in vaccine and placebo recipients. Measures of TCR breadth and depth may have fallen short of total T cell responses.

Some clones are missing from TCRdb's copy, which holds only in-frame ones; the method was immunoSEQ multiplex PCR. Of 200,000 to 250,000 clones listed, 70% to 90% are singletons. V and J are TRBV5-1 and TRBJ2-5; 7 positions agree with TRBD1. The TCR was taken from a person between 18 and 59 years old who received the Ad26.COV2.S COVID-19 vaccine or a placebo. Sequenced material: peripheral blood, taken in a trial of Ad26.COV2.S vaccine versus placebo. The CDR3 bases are TGCGCCAGCAGCGTAACAGGGGCCGGCGGTGGGGAGACCCAGTACTTC. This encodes CASSVTGAGGGETQYF.